Presented here are 6 T cell receptor beta chains from one specimen sequenced in a study of blood T cell repertoires in COVID-19. Produced via immunoSEQ multiplex PCR; TCRdb's table is partial and in-frame only. Of roughly 45,000 clones in the sample, about 85% were seen once. The specimen sequenced was peripheral blood. These receptors were collected from a woman aged 55-70 years with acute or convalescent COVID-19.

This clone was recorded only once. The CDR3 reads CASGTGLQETQYF. Here the CDR3 DNA reads TGTGCCAGCGGGACAGGGCTTCAAGAGACCCAGTACTTC. The chain joins TRBV13 to TRBJ2-5; TRBD1 aligns across 9 bases. This CDR3 spans 13 amino acids. Germline trimming cut 8 bases from V and 2 bases from J; bases unmatched to any gene: 3. CDR1 PRHDT and CDR2 FYEKMQ come from the germline V gene (reference sequence).

V usage is TRBV2 and J usage is TRBJ1-4; TRBD1 is a possible D gene (5 bases). V was shortened by 5 bases and J by 4 bases, with 8 bases between the two germline ends. Germline loops: CDR1 SNHLY, CDR2 FYNNEI. The CDR3 is 13 residues long. CDR3 region: CASSPGGNEKLFF. The CDR3 nucleotides are TGTGCCAGCAGTCCCGGGGGTAATGAAAAACTGTTTTTT.

The chain carries TRBV29-1 and TRBJ1-1, with TRBD1 matching over 7 bases. This CDR3 region has 12 residues. Germline V gene sequence: CDR1 SQVTM, CDR2 ANQGSEA. V shed 4 bases, J shed 5 bases, and the junction held 4 bases outside the gene matches. The CDR3 region has the DNA TGCAGCGTTGTGAGGGGGCGGACTGAAGCTTTCTTT. This translates into CSVVRGRTEAFF.

This clone has a single count. The rearrangement uses TRBV7-8 and TRBJ1-2, with a weak D call TRBD1 (6 bases). The CDR3 consists of 14 residues. Germline CDR1 and CDR2: SGHVS and FQNEAQ. V was clipped by 5 bases and J by 6 bases, with 16 bases between them. The CDR3 region is CASSPLQGRNGYTF. For the CDR3, the DNA is TGTGCCAGCAGCCCCCTCCAGGGGAGAAATGGCTACACCTTC.

The V and J genes are TRBV19 and TRBJ2-5; 10 positions match TRBD2. CDR3 length: 16 amino acids. Trimming took 3 bases from V and 5 from J; bases not matched to a gene: 9. CDR1 is LNHDA, CDR2 SQIVND, per germline (reference sequence). CDR3 DNA sequence: TGTGCCAGTAGTATCATTCTAGCGGGAGTTGCGGAGACCCAGTACTTC. This gives the protein CASSIILAGVAETQYF.

The chain links TRBV5-1 to TRBJ2-3; D may be TRBD1 (6 bases). V lost 0 bases and J 2 bases, leaving 10 bases between the germline ends. The CDR3 is 15 amino acids. The germline gives CDR1 SGHRS, CDR2 YFSETQ. This CDR3 is CASSLGGPDTDTQYF. CDR3 coding DNA: TGCGCCAGCAGCTTGGGGGGGCCTGACACAGATACGCAGTATTTT.